There are a few counts of the clone carrying this T cell receptor beta chain. The PCR was carried out with 60 Vbeta primers and 13 Jbeta primers. The assay was immunoSEQ multiplex PCR, and TCRdb's table has in-frame clones only and misses some. In the table there are around 150,000 clones, around 74% of which are singletons. The CDR3 sequence is 11 residues long. CDR1 and CDR2 (germline): MNHNY, SVGAGI (reference sequence). V dropped 5 bases and J dropped 11 bases, with 9 bases sitting between them. This sample stems from a study of cytomegalovirus exposure and HLA in healthy donors. The clonotype was recovered from a man in his fifties in good health and CMV-seropositive. The V and J genes are TRBV6-6 and TRBJ1-4; D remains ambiguous. The specimen sequenced was PBMCs. The CDR3 sequence is CASSEQAKLFF. The CDR3 DNA sequence: TGTGCCAGCAGTGAGCAGGCCAAACTGTTTTTT.